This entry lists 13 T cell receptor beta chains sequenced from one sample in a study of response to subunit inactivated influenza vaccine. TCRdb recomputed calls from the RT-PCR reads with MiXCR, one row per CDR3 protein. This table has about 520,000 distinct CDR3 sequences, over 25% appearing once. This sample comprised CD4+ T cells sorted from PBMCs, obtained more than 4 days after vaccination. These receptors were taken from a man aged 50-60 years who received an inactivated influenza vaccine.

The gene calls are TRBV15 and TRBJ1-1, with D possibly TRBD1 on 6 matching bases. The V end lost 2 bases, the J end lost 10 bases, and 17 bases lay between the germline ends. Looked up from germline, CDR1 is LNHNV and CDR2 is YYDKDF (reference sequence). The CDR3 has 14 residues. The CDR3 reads CATSRQFRDNRAFF. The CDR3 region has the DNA TGTGCCACCAGCAGACAATTCCGGGACAATCGAGCTTTCTTT.

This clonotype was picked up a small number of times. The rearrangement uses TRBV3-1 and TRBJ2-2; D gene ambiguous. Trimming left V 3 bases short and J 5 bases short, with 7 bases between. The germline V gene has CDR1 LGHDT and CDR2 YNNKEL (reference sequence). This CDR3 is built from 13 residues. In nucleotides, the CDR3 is TGTGCCAGCAGCCAGATAGGGACCGGGGAGCTGTTTTTT. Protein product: CASSQIGTGELFF.

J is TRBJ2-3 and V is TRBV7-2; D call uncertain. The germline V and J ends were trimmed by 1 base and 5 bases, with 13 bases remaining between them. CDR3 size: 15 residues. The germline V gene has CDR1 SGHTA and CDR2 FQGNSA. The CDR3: CASSLVWGGGDTQYF. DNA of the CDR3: TGTGCCAGCAGCTTAGTCTGGGGTGGTGGAGATACGCAGTATTTT.

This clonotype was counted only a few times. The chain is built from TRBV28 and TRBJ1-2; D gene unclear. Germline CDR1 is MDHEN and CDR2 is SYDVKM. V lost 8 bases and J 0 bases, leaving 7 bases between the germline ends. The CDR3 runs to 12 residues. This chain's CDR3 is CASQVPNYGYTF. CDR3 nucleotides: TGTGCCAGCCAGGTCCCTAACTATGGCTACACCTTC.

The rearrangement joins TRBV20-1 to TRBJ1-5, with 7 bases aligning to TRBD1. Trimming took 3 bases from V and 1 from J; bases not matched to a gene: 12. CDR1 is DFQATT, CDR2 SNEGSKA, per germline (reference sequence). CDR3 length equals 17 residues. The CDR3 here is CSARRQGMKQSNQPQHF. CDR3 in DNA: TGCAGTGCTAGGCGACAGGGTATGAAACAAAGCAATCAGCCCCAGCATTTT.

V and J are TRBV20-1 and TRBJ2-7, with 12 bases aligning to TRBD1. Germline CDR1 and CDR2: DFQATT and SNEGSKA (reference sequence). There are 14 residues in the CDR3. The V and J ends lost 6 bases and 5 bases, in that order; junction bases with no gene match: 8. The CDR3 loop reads CSATGQGASDEQYF. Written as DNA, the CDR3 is TGCAGTGCCACGGGACAGGGGGCGAGCGACGAGCAGTACTTC.

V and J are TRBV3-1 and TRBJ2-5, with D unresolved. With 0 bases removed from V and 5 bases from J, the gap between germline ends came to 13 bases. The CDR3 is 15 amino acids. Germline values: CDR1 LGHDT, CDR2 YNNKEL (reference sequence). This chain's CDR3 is CASSQDISFTETQYF. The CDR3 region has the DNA TGTGCCAGCAGCCAAGATATAAGCTTCACGGAGACCCAGTACTTC.

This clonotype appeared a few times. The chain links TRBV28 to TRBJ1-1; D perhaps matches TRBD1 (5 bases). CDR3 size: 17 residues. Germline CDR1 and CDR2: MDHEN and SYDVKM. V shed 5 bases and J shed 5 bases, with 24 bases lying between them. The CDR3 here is CASSLPSGWGGWTEAFF. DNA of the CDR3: TGTGCCAGCAGTCTCCCCTCGGGGTGGGGGGGGTGGACTGAAGCTTTCTTT.

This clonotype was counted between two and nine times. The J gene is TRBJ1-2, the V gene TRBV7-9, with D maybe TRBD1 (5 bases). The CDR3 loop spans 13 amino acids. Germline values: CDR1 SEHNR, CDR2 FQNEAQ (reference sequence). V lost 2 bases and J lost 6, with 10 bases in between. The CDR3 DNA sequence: TGTGCCAGCAGCTTACAGGGTTCAAATGGCTACACCTTC. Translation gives CASSLQGSNGYTF.

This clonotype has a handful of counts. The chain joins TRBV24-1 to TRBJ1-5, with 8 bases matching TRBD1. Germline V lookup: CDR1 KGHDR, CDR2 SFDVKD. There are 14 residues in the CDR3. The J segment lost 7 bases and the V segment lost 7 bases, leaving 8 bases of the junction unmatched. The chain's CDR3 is CATSPGGLGQPQHF. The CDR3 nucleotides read TGTGCCACCAGCCCAGGGGGCTTGGGCCAGCCCCAGCATTTT.

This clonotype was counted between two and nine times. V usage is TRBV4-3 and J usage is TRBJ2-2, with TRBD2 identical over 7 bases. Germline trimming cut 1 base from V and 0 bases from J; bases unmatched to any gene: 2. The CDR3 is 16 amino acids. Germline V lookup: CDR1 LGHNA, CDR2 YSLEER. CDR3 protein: CASSQGAGANTGELFF. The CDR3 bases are TGCGCCAGCAGCCAAGGGGCGGGGGCGAACACCGGGGAGCTGTTTTTT.

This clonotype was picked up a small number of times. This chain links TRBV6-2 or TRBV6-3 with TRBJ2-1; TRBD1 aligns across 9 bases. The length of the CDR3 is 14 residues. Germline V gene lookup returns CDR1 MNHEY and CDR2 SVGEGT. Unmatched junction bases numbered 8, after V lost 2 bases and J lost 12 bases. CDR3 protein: CASSYIGQGFTQFF. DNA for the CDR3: TGTGCCAGCAGTTACATAGGACAGGGGTTTACGCAGTTCTTC.

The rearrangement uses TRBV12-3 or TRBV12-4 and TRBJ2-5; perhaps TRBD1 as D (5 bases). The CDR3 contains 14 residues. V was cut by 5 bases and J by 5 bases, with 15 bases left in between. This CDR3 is CASSIRKGRETQYF. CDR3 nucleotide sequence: TGTGCCAGCAGTATTCGCAAGGGGCGGGAGACCCAGTACTTC.